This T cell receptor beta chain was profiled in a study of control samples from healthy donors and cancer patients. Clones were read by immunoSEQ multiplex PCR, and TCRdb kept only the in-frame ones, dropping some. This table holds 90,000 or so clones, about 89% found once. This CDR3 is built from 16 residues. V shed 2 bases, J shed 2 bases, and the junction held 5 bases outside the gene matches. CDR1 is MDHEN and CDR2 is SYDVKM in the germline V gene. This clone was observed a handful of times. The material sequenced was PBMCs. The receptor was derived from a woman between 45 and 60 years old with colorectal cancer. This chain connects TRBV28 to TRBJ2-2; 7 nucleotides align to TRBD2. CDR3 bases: TGTGCCAGCAGTTTAAGGCTAGCGGATAACACCGGGGAGCTGTTTTTT. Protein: CASSLRLADNTGELFF.